One and the same sample provided the 4 T cell receptor beta chains below, sequenced in a study of post-analysis software for immune sequencing data. Study outcomes and limitations: The five TRBV segments detected at higher frequency in patients than in controls included TRBV5-6, TRBV5-1 and TRBV20-1.

No antigen has been identified for these receptors. Tagging with unique molecular identifiers was a feature of the TCR beta cDNA libraries. TCRdb reanalysed the PCR reads using MiXCR and keeps one entry per CDR3 protein. The sample lists 750,000 to 950,000 distinct CDR3 sequences, 53% seen once, with about 4.8% in the top ten. Specimen: blood. The receptor source for this set is a girl aged 10-17 years with multiple sclerosis.

This chain joins TRBV4-2 and TRBJ1-1; D is perhaps TRBD1 (5 bases). Trimming cost V 1 base and J 6 bases, with 12 bases left between them. The CDR3 is made up of 14 amino acids. Germline V gene lookup returns CDR1 LGHNA and CDR2 YNFKEQ. The CDR3 region has the DNA TGTGCCAGCAGCCAAGGGGTTTTAGGGGCTGAAGCTTTCTTT. Translated, it gives CASSQGVLGAEAFF.

The V and J genes are TRBV20-1 and TRBJ2-7, with a weak D call TRBD2 (6 bases). CDR3 length equals 14 residues. Trimming cost V 0 bases and J 2 bases, with 11 bases left between them. The germline V gene has CDR1 DFQATT and CDR2 SNEGSKA (reference sequence). The CDR3, as DNA: TGCAGTGCTAGAGATCTACTAGCACCCTACGAGCAGTACTTC. This sequence encodes CSARDLLAPYEQYF.

The chain couples TRBV2 to TRBJ2-5; possibly TRBD1 for D (7 bases). Trimming removed 5 bases from V and 4 bases from J, with 17 bases in between. The CDR3 is 15 amino acids. Germline CDR1 is SNHLY and CDR2 is FYNNEI. The CDR3 region has the DNA TGTGCCAGCAGTAGACAGGGAGGATACGGAGAGACCCAGTACTTC. Translation gives CASSRQGGYGETQYF.

The rearrangement uses TRBV20-1 and TRBJ2-3; 10 bases map to TRBD1. The length of the CDR3 is 13 residues. The J segment lost 4 bases and the V segment lost 6 bases, leaving 4 bases of the junction unmatched. Germline-derived CDR1 and CDR2 are DFQATT and SNEGSKA (reference sequence). The CDR3 DNA is TGCAGTGCGCGGACAGGGGGAGCAGATACGCAGTATTTT. Amino acid sequence: CSARTGGADTQYF.